This TCR beta chain was recorded in a study of blood T cell repertoires in COVID-19. Across the whole study: In each case, the material was cDNA or gDNA derived from T cells, B-cell-depleted T cells, or PBMCs.

V was clipped by 10 bases and J by 8 bases, with 18 bases between them. The CDR3 runs to 13 residues. CDR1 and CDR2 from the germline V gene are SGHNT and YYREEE (reference sequence). Sequencing used immunoSEQ multiplex PCR; TCRdb keeps in-frame clones, though not all of them. The data contain 200,000 to 250,000 clones, just under 90% of them singletons. Followed over time, Seattle patients had been enrolled while infection was active. The receptor comes from a man aged 30 to 45 with COVID-19, enrolled during active disease. This chain links TRBV5-4 with TRBJ1-4, with a possible D match to TRBD1 (5 bases). The specimen was peripheral blood. Here the CDR3 reads CAVSTVTREKLFF. The CDR3 DNA reads TGTGCCGTCTCGACAGTCACGAGGGAAAAACTGTTTTTT.